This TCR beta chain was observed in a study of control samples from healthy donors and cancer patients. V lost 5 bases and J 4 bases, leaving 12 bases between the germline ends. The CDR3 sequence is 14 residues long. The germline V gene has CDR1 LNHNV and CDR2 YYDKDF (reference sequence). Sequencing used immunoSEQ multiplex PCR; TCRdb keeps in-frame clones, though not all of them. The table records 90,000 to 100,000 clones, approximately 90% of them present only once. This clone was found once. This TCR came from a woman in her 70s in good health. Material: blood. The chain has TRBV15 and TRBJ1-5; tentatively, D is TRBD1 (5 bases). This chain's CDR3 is CATSPRGGNQPQHF. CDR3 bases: TGTGCCACCAGCCCCCGGGGGGGGAATCAGCCCCAGCATTTT.